The 5 T cell receptor beta chains presented below share a single source sample, sequenced in a study of spatial heterogeneity in lung cancer. In TCRdb, the 5' RACE reads were re-called with MiXCR into one record per CDR3 protein. The table shows 89,000 or so distinct CDR3 sequences, with approximately 21% occurring only once. Indicated time point: sample taken at primary tumor resection. Whole RNA came from tumor, nontumor lung or frozen PBMC and was sequenced without being sorted. The specimen comprised PBMCs, sampled at surgery. The receptors were gathered from a male donor with early-stage non-small cell lung cancer.

V and J are TRBV7-3 and TRBJ2-1; D unclear. The CDR3 spans 12 residues. The V end was cut by 4 bases, the J end by 7 bases, with 8 bases between. The V gene's germline CDR1 is SGHTA and CDR2 FQGTGA. DNA of the CDR3: TGTGCCAGCAGCTCCTCCCCGAATGAGCAGTTCTTC. Encoded protein: CASSSSPNEQFF. Full variable domain (remainder filled in from reference TRBV7-3 and TRBJ2-1): GAGVSQTPSNKVTEKGKYVELRCDPISGHTALYWYRQSLGQGPEFLIYFQGTGAADDSGLPNDRFFAVRPEGSVSTLKIQRTERGDSAVYLCASSSSPNEQFFGPGTRLTVL.

This chain connects TRBV6-5 to TRBJ1-2; D is unclear. This CDR3 region has 16 residues. V was cut by 5 bases and J by 6 bases, with 22 bases left in between. Germline V gives CDR1 MNHEY, CDR2 SVGAGI. CDR3 sequence reads: CASSLYPPPNYDGYTF. The CDR3, as DNA: TGTGCCAGCAGTCTATACCCTCCTCCGAACTATGATGGCTACACCTTC.

The chain uses TRBV14 and TRBJ1-4, with D possibly matching TRBD1 (5 bases). The CDR3 contains 15 residues. V was cut by 6 bases and J by 9 bases, with 20 bases left in between. Germline V gene sequence: CDR1 SGHDN, CDR2 FVKESK. The CDR3 nucleotides are TGTGCCAGCAGGTCCGGGGGGGTAAAGCCTCAAAAACTGTTTTTT. It translates to CASRSGGVKPQKLFF.

The CDR3: CASSSYRGQSYEQYF. The CDR3 DNA reads TGTGCCAGCAGCTCTTACAGGGGGCAGTCGTACGAGCAGTACTTC. This chain links TRBV7-9 with TRBJ2-7, with 9 bases identical to TRBD1. The CDR3 has 15 residues. Germline CDR1 reads SEHNR; CDR2 reads FQNEAQ (reference sequence). V lost 4 bases and J lost 4; bases outside the gene matches: 8.

This rearrangement joins TRBV12-3 or TRBV12-4 to TRBJ2-5; D is perhaps TRBD1 or TRBD2 (5 bases each). The CDR3 runs 13 residues. V shed 6 bases and J shed 1 base, with 9 bases lying between them. Here the CDR3 reads CASSRGPQETQYF. The CDR3 DNA sequence: TGTGCCAGCAGCCGGGGCCCCCAAGAGACCCAGTACTTC.